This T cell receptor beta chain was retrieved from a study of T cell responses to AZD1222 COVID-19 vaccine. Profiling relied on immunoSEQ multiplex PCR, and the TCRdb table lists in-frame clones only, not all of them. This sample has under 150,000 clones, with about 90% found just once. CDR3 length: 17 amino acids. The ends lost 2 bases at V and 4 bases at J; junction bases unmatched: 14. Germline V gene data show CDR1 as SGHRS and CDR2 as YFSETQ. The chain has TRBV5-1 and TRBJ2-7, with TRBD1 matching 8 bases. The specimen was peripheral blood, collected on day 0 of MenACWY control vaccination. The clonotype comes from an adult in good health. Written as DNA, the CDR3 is TGCGCCAGCAGCTTTGAACAGGGGGTGGGCAGAGGATACGAGCAGTACTTC. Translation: CASSFEQGVGRGYEQYF.